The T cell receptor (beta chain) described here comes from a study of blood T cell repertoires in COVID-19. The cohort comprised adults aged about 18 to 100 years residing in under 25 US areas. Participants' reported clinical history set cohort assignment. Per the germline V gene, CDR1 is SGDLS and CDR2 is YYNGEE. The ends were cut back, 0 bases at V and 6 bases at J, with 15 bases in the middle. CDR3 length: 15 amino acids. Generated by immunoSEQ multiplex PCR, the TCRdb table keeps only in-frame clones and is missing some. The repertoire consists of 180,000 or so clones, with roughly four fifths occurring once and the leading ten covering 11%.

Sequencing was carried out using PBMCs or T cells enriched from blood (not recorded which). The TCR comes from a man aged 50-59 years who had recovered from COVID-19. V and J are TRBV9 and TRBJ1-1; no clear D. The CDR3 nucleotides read TGTGCCAGCAGCGTAGCTGACGCAGGAGGCGCTGAAGCTTTCTTT. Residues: CASSVADAGGAEAFF.